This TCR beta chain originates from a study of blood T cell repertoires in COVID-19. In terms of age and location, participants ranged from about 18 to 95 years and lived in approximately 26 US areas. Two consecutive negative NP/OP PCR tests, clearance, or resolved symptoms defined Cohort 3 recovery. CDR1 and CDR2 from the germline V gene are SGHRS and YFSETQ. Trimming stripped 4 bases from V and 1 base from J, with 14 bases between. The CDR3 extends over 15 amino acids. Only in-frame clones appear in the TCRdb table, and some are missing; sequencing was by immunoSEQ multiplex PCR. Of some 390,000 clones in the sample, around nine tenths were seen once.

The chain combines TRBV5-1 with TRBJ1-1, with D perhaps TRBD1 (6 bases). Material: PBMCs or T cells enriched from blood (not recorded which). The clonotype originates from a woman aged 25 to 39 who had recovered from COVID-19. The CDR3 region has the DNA TGCGCCAGCAGCGGCCGACAGGAGACGAACACTGAAGCTTTCTTT. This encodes CASSGRQETNTEAFF.